Reported below is one T cell receptor (beta chain). Method: immunoSEQ multiplex PCR; TCRdb's copy keeps in-frame clones and lacks some. Of 150,000 to 200,000 clones listed, roughly 85% are singletons. The CDR3 is 14 residues long. V shed 6 bases, J shed 7 bases, and the junction held 8 bases outside the gene matches. Germline CDR1 MRHNA, CDR2 SNTAGT. This specimen belongs to a study of blood T cell repertoires in COVID-19. The TCR originated in a woman in her seventies with acute or convalescent COVID-19. V and J are TRBV6-4 and TRBJ2-1, with TRBD2 matching over 8 bases. The specimen sequenced was peripheral blood. CDR3 DNA: TGTGCCAGCAGCACCAGCGGGAGTCGGAATGAGCAGTTCTTC. Translation: CASSTSGSRNEQFF.